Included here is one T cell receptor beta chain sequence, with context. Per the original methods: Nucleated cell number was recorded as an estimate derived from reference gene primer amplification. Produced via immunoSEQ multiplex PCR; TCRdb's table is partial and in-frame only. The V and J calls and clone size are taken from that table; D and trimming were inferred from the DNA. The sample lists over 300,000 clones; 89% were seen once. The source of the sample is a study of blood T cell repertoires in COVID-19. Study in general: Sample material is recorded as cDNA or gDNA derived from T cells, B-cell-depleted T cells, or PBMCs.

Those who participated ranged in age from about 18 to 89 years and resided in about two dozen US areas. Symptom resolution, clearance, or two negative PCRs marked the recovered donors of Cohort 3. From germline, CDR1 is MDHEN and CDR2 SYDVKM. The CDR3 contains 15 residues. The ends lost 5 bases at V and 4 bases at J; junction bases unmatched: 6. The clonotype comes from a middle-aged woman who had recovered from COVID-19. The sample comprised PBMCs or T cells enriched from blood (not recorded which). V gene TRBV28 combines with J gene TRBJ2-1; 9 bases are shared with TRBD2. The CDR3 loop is CASSPPGLAYNEQFF. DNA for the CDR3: TGTGCCAGCAGTCCCCCGGGACTAGCTTACAATGAGCAGTTCTTC.